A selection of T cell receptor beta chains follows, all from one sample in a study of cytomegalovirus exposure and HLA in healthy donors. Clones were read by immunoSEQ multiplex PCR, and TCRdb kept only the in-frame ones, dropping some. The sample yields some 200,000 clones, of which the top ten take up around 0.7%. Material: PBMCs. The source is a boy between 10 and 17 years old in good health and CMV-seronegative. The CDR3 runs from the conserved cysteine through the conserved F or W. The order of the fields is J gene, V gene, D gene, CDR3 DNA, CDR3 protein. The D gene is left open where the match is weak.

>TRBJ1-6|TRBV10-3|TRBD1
TGTGCCATCAGCGACAGGGTAGGAAATTCACCCCTCCACTTT
CAISDRVGNSPLHF
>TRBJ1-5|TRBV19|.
TGTGCCAGTAGAGATGACAGGCTGAACAATCAGCCCCAGCATTTT
CASRDDRLNNQPQHF
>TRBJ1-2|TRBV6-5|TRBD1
TGTGCCAGCAGTTCCGGGACAGACTATGGCTACACCTTC
CASSSGTDYGYTF
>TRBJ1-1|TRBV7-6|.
TGTGCCAGCAGCTTAGCCGGACAGTCGAACACTGAAGCTTTCTTT
CASSLAGQSNTEAFF
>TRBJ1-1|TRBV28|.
TGTGCCAGCCGAGGAGGGTTCTCTGAAGCTTTCTTT
CASRGGFSEAFF
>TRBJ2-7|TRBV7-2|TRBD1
TGTGCCAGCAGCGCGAGACAGGGGGCGGCCTACGAGCAGTACTTC
CASSARQGAAYEQYF
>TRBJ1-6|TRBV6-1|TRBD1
TGTGCCAGCAGTGAACAGGGGGAGAATTCACCCCTCCACTTT
CASSEQGENSPLHF
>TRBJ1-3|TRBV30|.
TGTGCCTGGAGTCTCGGGGGGAGCTCTGGAAACACCATATATTTT
CAWSLGGSSGNTIYF
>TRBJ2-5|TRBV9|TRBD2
TGTGCCAGCAGCGTAGTTGCGGGGGGGCCTGAGACCCAGTACTTC
CASSVVAGGPETQYF
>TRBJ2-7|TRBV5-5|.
TGTGCCAGCAGCAGAAGACAGGCAAGCTCCTACGAGCAGTACTTC
CASSRRQASSYEQYF
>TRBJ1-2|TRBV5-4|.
TGTGCCAGCAGCTTGGTTTCGGGGAATAACTATGGCTACACCTTC
CASSLVSGNNYGYTF
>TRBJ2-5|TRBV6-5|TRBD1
TGTGCCAGCAGTCCAACAGGGGGCGGGAGAGAGACCCAGTACTTC
CASSPTGGGRETQYF
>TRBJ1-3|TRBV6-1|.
TGTGCCAGCAGCGGGGGAAGCTCTGGAAACACCATATATTTT
CASSGGSSGNTIYF
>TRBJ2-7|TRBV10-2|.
TGCGCCAGCAGCCCAACTACTCGAGAGCAGTACTTC
CASSPTTREQYF
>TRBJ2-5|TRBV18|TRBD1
TGTGCCAGCTCACCCGGTACAGGGGAAGAGACCCAGTACTTC
CASSPGTGEETQYF
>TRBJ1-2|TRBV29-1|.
TGCAGCGTTCTTGACTTGGCCCACAACTATGGCTACACCTTC
CSVLDLAHNYGYTF
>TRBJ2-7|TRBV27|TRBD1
TGTGCCAGCCAACTACGGGGACAGGGTAACTACGAGCAGTACTTC
CASQLRGQGNYEQYF
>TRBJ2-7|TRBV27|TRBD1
TGTGCCAGCAGTTTATCGATAGGGGGCTCATACGAGCAGTACTTC
CASSLSIGGSYEQYF
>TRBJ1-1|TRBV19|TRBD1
TGTGCCAGTAGTATAGGAGGGGGCCGTAGTGAAGCTTTCTTT
CASSIGGGRSEAFF
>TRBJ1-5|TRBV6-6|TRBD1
TGTGCCAGCGAGGGAACAGGGGTCGAGCAGCCCCAGCATTTT
CASEGTGVEQPQHF
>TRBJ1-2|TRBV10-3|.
TGTGCCATCAGTGAGGATCGAGGAGGTCCCTATGGCTACACCTTC
CAISEDRGGPYGYTF
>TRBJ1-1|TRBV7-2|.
TGTGCCAGCAGCTTAGCCCCAGCCGGGGGAGGTGAAGCTTTCTTT
CASSLAPAGGGEAFF
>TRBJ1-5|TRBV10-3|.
TGTGCCATCAGTGAGGCTTTCCAGGGAAAATTTAATCAGCCCCAGCATTTT
CAISEAFQGKFNQPQHF
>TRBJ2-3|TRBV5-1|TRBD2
TGCGCCAGCAGCTTGGGTATGCGGGGGGGAGGAACAGATACGCAGTATTTT
CASSLGMRGGGTDTQYF
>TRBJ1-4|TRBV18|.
TGTGCCAGCTTCATACCAGGCGAAGGAGAAAAACTGTTTTTT
CASFIPGEGEKLFF
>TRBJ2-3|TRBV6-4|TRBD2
TGTGCCAGCAGTGACACCGGGGGGGCCCAAGATACGCAGTATTTT
CASSDTGGAQDTQYF
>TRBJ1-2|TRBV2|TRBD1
TGTGCCAGCAGCGCGAATGAGGGACAGGGGAGATATGGCTACACCTTC
CASSANEGQGRYGYTF
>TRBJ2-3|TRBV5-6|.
TGTGCCAGCAGCCCGAAAGCGGGTCCCCTCACCCAGTATTTT
CASSPKAGPLTQYF